Presented here are 24 T cell receptor beta chains from one specimen sequenced in a study of CD8 T cells in ankylosing spondylitis. MiXCR, applied by TCRdb to the 5' RACE reads, yields one record per CDR3 protein. Of about 460,000 distinct CDR3 sequences listed, 5.3% are singletons. No antigen has been identified for these receptors. General study findings and limits: There was a TCR beta motif, made of several highly homologous variants, that appeared characteristic of ankylosing spondylitis blood.

Specimen: blood, either unsorted or a sorted T cell fraction (not recorded which). Receptors were obtained from a male donor with ankylosing spondylitis.

This clonotype was observed many times. The rearrangement uses TRBV6-5 and TRBJ1-5, with D possibly matching TRBD1 (5 bases). Looked up from germline, CDR1 is MNHEY and CDR2 is SVGAGI. V lost 4 bases and J 2 bases, leaving 12 bases between the germline ends. CDR3 length equals 15 residues. The CDR3 protein is CASSLYRGRNQPQHF. In DNA form, the CDR3 reads TGTGCCAGCAGTTTATACCGGGGCCGCAATCAGCCCCAGCATTTT.

V and J are TRBV7-9 and TRBJ2-5, with 9 bases identical to TRBD2. J was trimmed by 6 bases and V by 1 base; bases with no gene match: 6. This CDR3 is 15 amino acids long. CDR1 and CDR2 (germline): SEHNR, FQNEAQ (reference sequence). CDR3 bases: TGTGCCAGCAGCTTAGACCGGACTAGCGAGAAGACCCAGTACTTC. The encoded protein is CASSLDRTSEKTQYF.

This clonotype came up many times. J is TRBJ2-1 and V is TRBV5-1; D is undetermined. The V end lost 2 bases, the J end lost 4 bases, and 7 bases lay between the germline ends. The CDR3 contains 13 residues. Germline V gives CDR1 SGHRS, CDR2 YFSETQ. The CDR3: CASSFEPYNEQFF. The CDR3 DNA sequence: TGCGCCAGCAGCTTCGAACCTTACAATGAGCAGTTCTTC.

This clonotype was observed many times. The DNA of the CDR3 is TGTGCCAGCAGTTTTGGGGGATTGGAGCCCCAGCATTTT. This sequence encodes CASSFGGLEPQHF. This chain joins TRBV28 and TRBJ1-5; D may be TRBD1 (5 bases). Germline V gene data show CDR1 as MDHEN and CDR2 as SYDVKM. The CDR3 is 13 residues long. The V end lost 3 bases, the J end lost 8 bases, and 11 bases lay between the germline ends.

This clonotype showed up many times. V and J are TRBV6-5 and TRBJ2-7; 10 bases line up with TRBD2. Germline CDR1 MNHEY, CDR2 SVGAGI. V dropped 0 bases and J dropped 3; count of bases not matched to a gene: 8. The CDR3 runs 17 residues. CDR3 sequence: CASSYSMGLANYYEQYF. The CDR3 coding sequence is TGTGCCAGCAGTTACTCGATGGGACTAGCGAACTACTACGAGCAGTACTTC.

This rearrangement joins TRBV25-1 to TRBJ2-3; D might be TRBD2 (7 bases). This CDR3 is 15 amino acids long. The V end was cut by 8 bases, the J end by 6 bases, with 21 bases between. The V gene's germline CDR1 is MGHDK and CDR2 SYGVNS. CDR3 sequence reads: CASGKNGGGLDTQYF. Written as DNA, the CDR3 is TGTGCCAGCGGAAAAAACGGCGGGGGCCTCGATACGCAGTATTTT.

This clonotype was found a few times. The chain recombines TRBV18 with TRBJ1-1; possible D gene TRBD1, 5 bases. CDR1 is KGHSH, CDR2 LQKENI, per germline. The CDR3 is 17 amino acids. The V end was cut by 2 bases, the J end by 4 bases, with 20 bases between. CDR3 bases: TGTGCCAGCTCACCATCAATGGCAGGGTCCATCACCACTGAAGCTTTCTTT. It translates to CASSPSMAGSITTEAFF.

This clonotype was counted many times. The genes are TRBV7-2 and TRBJ2-7; 7 nucleotides agree with TRBD1. The CDR3 has 15 amino acids. J gave up 3 bases and V 5 bases, and 10 bases lay outside the gene matches. Germline values: CDR1 SGHTA, CDR2 FQGNSA. The CDR3 is CASSGTASPNYEQYF. The CDR3 DNA follows: TGTGCCAGCAGCGGGACAGCCTCACCCAACTACGAGCAGTACTTC.

This clonotype showed up many times. The V gene is TRBV5-6, the J gene TRBJ2-5, with 10 bases matching TRBD2. Germline V CDR1 and CDR2: SGHDT, YYEEEE. After removal of 0 bases from V and 3 bases from J, the junction contained 5 bases not matched to a gene. The CDR3 contains 16 residues. This chain's CDR3 is CASSLVGTSAEETQYF. CDR3 DNA sequence: TGTGCCAGCAGCTTGGTAGGGACTAGCGCAGAAGAGACCCAGTACTTC.

In its sample, this clonotype was seen many times. The V gene is TRBV13, the J gene TRBJ2-1; the match to TRBD1 covers 7 bases. The CDR3 totals 14 residues. Germline loops: CDR1 PRHDT, CDR2 FYEKMQ (reference sequence). The trim removed 4 bases at V and 5 bases at J, leaving 5 bases unmatched. CDR3 sequence: CASSSGQPNNEQFF. CDR3 DNA: TGTGCCAGCAGCTCGGGACAGCCTAACAATGAGCAGTTCTTC.

At least ten counts were recorded for this clonotype. The CDR3, as DNA: TGCGCCAGCAGCTTGGCAACTCTAGCGGGGGGGATCCCAGATACGCAGTATTTT. It is translated as CASSLATLAGGIPDTQYF. The chain combines TRBV5-1 with TRBJ2-3; 12 bases line up with TRBD2. The CDR3 sequence is 18 residues long. Germline loops: CDR1 SGHRS, CDR2 YFSETQ. V trimming: 0 bases; J trimming: 4 bases; junction bases outside the gene matches: 9.

The chain carries TRBV28 and TRBJ2-3; D may be TRBD2 (6 bases). The CDR3 has 14 amino acids. Trimming took off 4 bases at V and 6 bases at J, with 14 bases between the two ends. Germline CDR1 is MDHEN and CDR2 is SYDVKM. CDR3 loop: CASSSPAEGDTQYF. The CDR3, as DNA: TGTGCCAGCAGTTCCCCAGCGGAGGGGGATACGCAGTATTTT.

Many counts were recorded for this clonotype. The chain couples TRBV5-1 to TRBJ2-1; 8 bases line up with TRBD1. Germline V gene data show CDR1 as SGHRS and CDR2 as YFSETQ. V was pared by 0 bases and J by 4 bases, with 9 bases of the junction left unmatched. This CDR3 has 17 amino acids. CDR3 in DNA: TGCGCCAGCAGCTTGGCCCAGGGGGCGGGGACGTACAATGAGCAGTTCTTC. Translated: CASSLAQGAGTYNEQFF.

This clonotype showed up just a few times. V is TRBV20-1 and J is TRBJ1-3; 9 nucleotides agree with TRBD1. The CDR3 runs 12 residues. Germline V gives CDR1 DFQATT, CDR2 SNEGSKA (reference sequence). V lost 5 bases and J lost 10; bases outside the gene matches: 6. This CDR3 is CSAPGQGYTIYF. For the CDR3, the DNA is TGCAGTGCTCCGGGACAGGGTTATACCATATATTTT.

The sample holds many counts of this clonotype. V usage is TRBV29-1 and J usage is TRBJ2-1; D unresolved. In germline, CDR1 is SQVTM, CDR2 ANQGSEA. This CDR3 comprises 12 residues. Between the trimmed V and J ends, which lost 6 bases and 4 bases, there was a span of 10 bases. The DNA of the CDR3 is TGCAGCGTCAATGAGCTTTACAATGAGCAGTTCTTC. Translated: CSVNELYNEQFF.

This chain connects TRBV6-5 to TRBJ2-7; 8 nucleotides agree with TRBD2. Germline trimming cut 0 bases from V and 2 bases from J; bases unmatched to any gene: 6. The length of the CDR3 is 16 residues. Germline lookup yields CDR1 MNHEY and CDR2 SVGAGI. CDR3 region: CASSYSKRGLPYEQYF. CDR3 sequence (DNA): TGTGCCAGCAGTTACTCGAAGCGGGGGCTCCCCTACGAGCAGTACTTC.

This clonotype was detected many times. This sequence joins TRBV2 and TRBJ1-2; D is uncertain. The CDR3 contains 13 residues. Germline CDR1 is SNHLY and CDR2 is FYNNEI. V gave up 2 bases and J gave up 8 bases, with 12 bases separating them. CDR3 nucleotides: TGTGCCAGCAGTGAATTAGGGCTATCGGGCTACACCTTC. It specifies CASSELGLSGYTF.

This clonotype was detected ten times or more. The gene calls are TRBV6-2 or TRBV6-3 and TRBJ2-5, with TRBD2 matching over 7 bases. Germline CDR1 MNHEY, CDR2 SVGEGT. Germline trimming cut 5 bases from V and 6 bases from J; bases unmatched to any gene: 3. The CDR3 runs to 12 residues. CDR3 amino acids: CASSRGRKTQYF. CDR3 sequence (DNA): TGTGCCAGCAGTCGCGGGAGAAAGACCCAGTACTTC.

A remark on this clonotype: This may be a read error: a much more frequent sequence differs by one nucleotide. The V and J genes are TRBV7-3 and TRBJ2-1, with D unresolved. The CDR3 covers 14 residues. V was trimmed by 3 bases and J by 5 bases, leaving 11 bases between them. Per the germline V gene, CDR1 is SGHTA and CDR2 is FQGTGA. This CDR3 is CASSFQAFNNEQFF. The CDR3 DNA follows: TGTGCCAGCAGCTTCCAGGCGTTCAACAATGAGCAGTTCTTC.

The sample holds a few counts of this clonotype. V gene TRBV27 combines with J gene TRBJ2-7; D may be TRBD1 (6 bases). This CDR3 contains 13 residues. V was trimmed by 7 bases and J by 8 bases, leaving 18 bases between them. Germline CDR1 MNHEY, CDR2 SMNVEV (reference sequence). DNA for the CDR3: TGTGCCAGCACCGTCCGGGTGGGGGCCAAGCAGTACTTC. Translation: CASTVRVGAKQYF.

This clonotype has ten or more counts. Germline and junction disagree at one end, which may indicate a read error. In DNA form, the CDR3 reads TGTGCCAGTAGTTTAGACAGGGTTGGGGCCAACGTCCTGACTTTC. It specifies CASSLDRVGANVLTF. The chain is built from TRBV19 and TRBJ2-6; 7 bases match TRBD1. Germline lookup yields CDR1 LNHDA and CDR2 SQIVND (reference sequence). The CDR3 extends over 15 amino acids.

This clonotype was seen ten or more times. The chain combines TRBV6-2 or TRBV6-3 with TRBJ2-2; D unclear. Between the trimmed V and J ends, which lost 1 base and 6 bases, there was a span of 6 bases. Germline V gives CDR1 MNHEY, CDR2 SVGEGT. The CDR3 length is 13 residues. The CDR3 coding sequence is TGTGCCAGCAGTTACTTTGGGGCCGGGGAGCTGTTTTTT. Translating gives CASSYFGAGELFF.

This clonotype was counted at least ten times. The rearrangement links TRBV6-1 to TRBJ1-2; 9 bases line up with TRBD1. J lost 4 bases, V lost 7 bases, and 7 bases had no gene match. This CDR3 spans 14 amino acids. Germline V gene lookup returns CDR1 MNHNS and CDR2 SASEGT. CDR3 protein: CASNSGTGIYGYTF. The DNA for the CDR3 is TGTGCCAGCAACTCCGGGACAGGGATCTATGGCTACACCTTC.

This clonotype has at least ten counts. The chain joins TRBV12-3 or TRBV12-4 to TRBJ2-5; D remains ambiguous. This CDR3 has 13 amino acids. Trimming stripped 6 bases from V and 4 bases from J, with 12 bases between. Here the CDR3 DNA reads TGTGCCAGCAGCCCTCAGGTGGGAGAGACCCAGTACTTC. Amino acid sequence: CASSPQVGETQYF.